A single sample is the source of the 12 T cell receptor beta chains below, sequenced in a study of T cell responses to AZD1222 COVID-19 vaccine. TCRdb's copy holds only in-frame clones and misses some; the assay was immunoSEQ multiplex PCR. This table holds about 120,000 clones, around 90% found once. The sequenced sample was peripheral blood, obtained on day 0 of AZD1222 vaccination. These receptors were collected from an adult in good health.

The chain recombines TRBV19 with TRBJ2-5; 7 positions match TRBD2. The CDR3 length is 15 residues. J gave up 1 base and V 6 bases, and 8 bases lay outside the gene matches. The germline V gene has CDR1 LNHDA and CDR2 SQIVND (reference sequence). The CDR3 protein is CASSKPSGAQETQYF. The CDR3, as DNA: TGTGCCAGTAGCAAGCCTAGCGGAGCCCAAGAGACCCAGTACTTC.

The CDR3 sequence: CASSPGVKRQETQYF. The CDR3 DNA follows: TGTGCCAGCAGTCCCGGGGTAAAACGTCAAGAGACCCAGTACTTC. The rearrangement uses TRBV6-2 or TRBV6-3 and TRBJ2-5, with D possibly matching TRBD2 (5 bases). The CDR3 consists of 15 residues. The V end lost 5 bases, the J end lost 2 bases, and 15 bases lay between the germline ends. Germline V gene lookup returns CDR1 MNHEY and CDR2 SVGEGT.

Written as DNA, the CDR3 is TGTGCCAGCAGCTTATTGGGTAGCGGGAGTAAGAGTGACAATGAGCAGTTCTTC. Amino acids: CASSLLGSGSKSDNEQFF. The chain carries TRBV7-8 and TRBJ2-1, with 9 nucleotides matching TRBD2. Losses at the gene ends were 2 bases for V and 5 bases for J; bases not matched to a gene: 13. The CDR3 is made up of 18 amino acids. Germline V lookup: CDR1 SGHVS, CDR2 FQNEAQ.

This clone was seen once. The V and J genes are TRBV3-1 (or the pseudogene TRBV3-2) and TRBJ1-4; 7 bases align to TRBD1. Germline CDR1 LGHDT, CDR2 YNNKEL (reference sequence). This CDR3 is 14 amino acids long. Trimming at V came to 1 base and at J to 10 bases, leaving 6 bases not matched to a gene. CDR3 in amino acids: CASSQADRAGKLFF. In nucleotides, the CDR3 is TGTGCCAGCAGCCAAGCTGACAGGGCAGGAAAACTGTTTTTT.

The V call is TRBV6-2 or TRBV6-3, the J call TRBJ1-5; D is possibly TRBD1 (5 bases). V was cut by 5 bases and J by 7 bases, with 15 bases left in between. Germline V gene data show CDR1 as MNHEY and CDR2 as SVGEGT. The CDR3 is 14 residues long. CDR3 nucleotide sequence: TGTGCCAGCAGTCGCGGGGGAGAGGGGCAGCCCCAGCATTTT. It codes for CASSRGGEGQPQHF.

For the CDR3, the DNA is TGTGCCAGCAGTTTTCAGGGGGCCAGGAATTCACCCCTCCACTTT. It codes for CASSFQGARNSPLHF. This sequence joins TRBV27 and TRBJ1-6; 8 bases fit TRBD1. Losses at the gene ends were 3 bases for V and 7 bases for J; bases not matched to a gene: 5. The CDR3 is 15 residues long. The V gene's germline CDR1 is MNHEY and CDR2 SMNVEV (reference sequence).

V gene TRBV6-1 combines with J gene TRBJ2-3; D is uncertain. The V end lost 3 bases, the J end lost 2 bases, and 9 bases lay between the germline ends. This CDR3 is built from 14 residues. Germline CDR1 reads MNHNS; CDR2 reads SASEGT. The CDR3 DNA reads TGTGCCAGCAGTGATGGTCCTACCACAGATACGCAGTATTTT. This translates into CASSDGPTTDTQYF.

The CDR3 protein is CASSQSSGGTGGPGQETQYF. The DNA of the CDR3 is TGCGCCAGCAGCCAGAGTTCCGGGGGAACGGGGGGCCCTGGGCAGGAGACCCAGTACTTC. The chain uses TRBV4-1 and TRBJ2-5, with a possible D match to TRBD2 (7 bases). CDR3 length: 20 residues. V was pared by 3 bases and J by 5 bases, with 31 bases between. The germline V gene has CDR1 MGHRA and CDR2 YSYEKL.

This chain connects TRBV7-9 to TRBJ2-7; D remains unclear. The CDR3 runs to 14 residues. Germline V CDR1 and CDR2: SEHNR, FQNEAQ (reference sequence). The V and J ends lost 5 bases and 2 bases respectively, with 13 bases between them. This CDR3 reads CASSPLTDAYEQYF. CDR3 nucleotide sequence: TGTGCCAGCAGCCCCTTAACTGATGCCTACGAGCAGTACTTC.

The chain recombines TRBV5-1 with TRBJ1-5, with D unclear. Germline V gene data show CDR1 as SGHRS and CDR2 as YFSETQ. The CDR3 length is 16 residues. Trimming took off 0 bases at V and 1 base at J, with 11 bases between the two ends. The CDR3 sequence is CASSLEGIGSNQPQHF. The CDR3 DNA is TGCGCCAGCAGCTTGGAGGGAATCGGGAGCAATCAGCCCCAGCATTTT.

The chain couples TRBV29-1 to TRBJ1-6, with TRBD1 matching 9 bases. From germline, CDR1 is SQVTM and CDR2 ANQGSEA. The CDR3 has 12 amino acids. V dropped 8 bases and J dropped 7; count of bases not matched to a gene: 3. The CDR3 here is CSPGTGNSPLHF. The DNA of the CDR3 is TGCAGCCCCGGGACAGGGAATTCACCCCTCCACTTT.

This chain links TRBV7-2 with TRBJ2-1; no reliable D call. V shed 3 bases and J shed 2 bases, with 11 bases lying between them. Germline values: CDR1 SGHTA, CDR2 FQGNSA. The CDR3 is 15 amino acids. CDR3 sequence (DNA): TGTGCCAGCAGCTTGGGTACCGCAACCTACAATGAGCAGTTCTTC. Encoded protein: CASSLGTATYNEQFF. Drawing the rest from reference TRBV7-2 and TRBJ2-1, the complete variable domain is GAGVSQSPSNKVTEKGKDVELRCDPISGHTALYWYRQSLGQGLEFLIYFQGNSAPDKSGLPSDRFSAERTGGSVSTLTIQRTQQEDSAVYLCASSLGTATYNEQFFGPGTRLTVL.